A single sample is the source of the 24 T cell receptor beta chains below, sequenced in a study of cytomegalovirus exposure and HLA in healthy donors. The PCR ran on 60 Vbeta and 13 Jbeta primers. Measured with immunoSEQ multiplex PCR; TCRdb has only the in-frame clones, and not every one. The data show about 160,000 clones, 60% to 85% seen once. Sequencing input: PBMCs. Receptors originate from a man aged 45-65 years in good health and CMV-seropositive.

V and J are TRBV9 and TRBJ1-4, with TRBD1 identical over 10 bases. CDR1 is SGDLS, CDR2 YYNGEE, per germline. The CDR3 is made up of 16 amino acids. Trimming took 0 bases from V and 5 from J; bases not matched to a gene: 4. The CDR3 region has the DNA TGTGCCAGCAGCGTAGGCACGGGACAGGGGAATGAAAAACTGTTTTTT. This sequence encodes CASSVGTGQGNEKLFF.

The gene calls are TRBV7-2 and TRBJ2-3, with D perhaps TRBD2 (5 bases). Deletions cut 4 bases from V and 4 bases from J, with 15 bases between. The CDR3 loop spans 15 amino acids. The germline V gene encodes CDR1 SGHTA and CDR2 FQGNSA. The CDR3 protein is CASSSRWSSADTQYF. The CDR3 DNA reads as TGTGCCAGCAGCTCCCGGTGGAGTAGCGCAGATACGCAGTATTTT.

The CDR3 loop is CASSLGVNTEAFF. The CDR3 bases are TGCGCCAGCAGCTTGGGCGTGAACACTGAAGCTTTCTTT. The chain has TRBV5-1 and TRBJ1-1; no firm D call. V was trimmed by 0 bases and J by 0 bases, leaving 3 bases between them. This CDR3 region has 13 residues. CDR1 is SGHRS, CDR2 YFSETQ, per germline.

The chain carries TRBV6-5 and TRBJ2-7; tentative D call: TRBD2 (7 bases). Trimming took 5 bases from V and 5 from J, leaving 19 bases between them. There are 15 residues in the CDR3. Germline CDR1 reads MNHEY; CDR2 reads SVGAGI. The chain's CDR3 is CASSPLGGGGDEQYF. CDR3 nucleotide sequence: TGTGCCAGCAGTCCCCTAGGGGGAGGGGGAGACGAGCAGTACTTC.

The rearrangement joins TRBV6-6 to TRBJ2-7; TRBD1 aligns across 7 bases. CDR1 and CDR2 from the germline V gene are MNHNY and SVGAGI (reference sequence). This CDR3 is 16 amino acids long. The V segment lost 0 bases and the J segment 0 bases; nucleotides outside the gene matches: 5. CDR3: CASSYSLGQLSYEQYF. In nucleotides, the CDR3 is TGTGCCAGCAGTTACTCACTGGGACAGCTCTCCTACGAGCAGTACTTC.

V gene TRBV7-9 combines with J gene TRBJ2-3, with a weak D call TRBD1 (6 bases). Trimming cost V 4 bases and J 3 bases, with 17 bases left between them. The CDR3 sequence is 16 residues long. In germline, CDR1 is SEHNR, CDR2 FQNEAQ (reference sequence). CDR3 sequence (DNA): TGTGCCAGCAGCTCCTGGGGGCGTAAGGTGACAGATACGCAGTATTTT. This codes for CASSSWGRKVTDTQYF.

The rearrangement uses TRBV18 and TRBJ1-4; 9 bases line up with TRBD1. The CDR3 length is 17 residues. Germline V lookup: CDR1 KGHSH, CDR2 LQKENI. J lost 0 bases, V lost 6 bases, and 8 bases had no gene match. CDR3 in amino acids: CASSRDRETATNEKLFF. CDR3 nucleotides: TGTGCCAGCTCCCGGGACAGGGAGACAGCAACTAATGAAAAACTGTTTTTT.

The rearrangement joins TRBV6-1 to TRBJ2-7, with 12 bases lining up with TRBD2. Germline V gene data show CDR1 as MNHNS and CDR2 as SASEGT. CDR3 size: 17 residues. The trim removed 1 base at V and 2 bases at J, leaving 6 bases unmatched. The CDR3 nucleotides are TGTGCCAGCAGTGAAGTGCGGACTAGCGGGGATACCTACGAGCAGTACTTC. Amino acid sequence: CASSEVRTSGDTYEQYF.

This chain uses TRBV25-1 with TRBJ1-1; the D gene is possibly TRBD1 (5 bases). This CDR3 spans 13 amino acids. Germline CDR1 reads MGHDK; CDR2 reads SYGVNS. Trimming removed 8 bases from V and 5 bases from J, with 15 bases in between. CDR3 amino acids: CASSGGSGTEAFF. The CDR3 nucleotides read TGTGCCAGCTCCGGGGGGTCGGGTACTGAAGCTTTCTTT.

The chain carries TRBV18 and TRBJ1-2, with TRBD1 as a possible D gene (6 bases). This CDR3 spans 14 amino acids. The V end was cut by 0 bases, the J end by 4 bases, with 9 bases between. Germline assignment: CDR1 KGHSH and CDR2 LQKENI. DNA for the CDR3: TGTGCCAGCTCACCACCGGACAGTTCCTATGGCTACACCTTC. Its protein product is CASSPPDSSYGYTF.

This clone was counted once. This chain uses TRBV6-5 with TRBJ1-2; 8 bases agree with TRBD1. This CDR3 comprises 15 residues. Germline-derived CDR1 and CDR2 are MNHEY and SVGAGI. V was clipped by 7 bases and J by 4 bases; unmatched bases: 11. The CDR3 spells CASTETGDLLYGYTF. Written as DNA, the CDR3 is TGTGCCAGCACCGAGACAGGGGACCTACTCTATGGCTACACCTTC.

The CDR3 loop is CASRRMDSNNEKLFF. Here the CDR3 DNA reads TGTGCCAGCAGAAGGATGGACAGTAACAATGAAAAACTGTTTTTT. The chain uses TRBV10-3 and TRBJ1-4; D might be TRBD1 (6 bases). The germline CDR1 and CDR2 sequences are ENHRY and SYGVKD. Trimming took 10 bases from V and 5 from J, leaving 20 bases between them. The CDR3 extends over 15 amino acids.

The CDR3, as DNA: TGTGCCAGCTCACCAAGGGGGCACCTCTCCTACAATGAGCAGTTCTTC. Its translation: CASSPRGHLSYNEQFF. The chain employs TRBV18 and TRBJ2-1; 7 bases fit TRBD1. The CDR3 has 16 amino acids. The V gene's germline CDR1 is KGHSH and CDR2 LQKENI. With V trimmed by 2 bases and J by 0 bases, 4 bases remained unmatched.

The table lists this clone with a few counts. The genes are TRBV28 and TRBJ2-5, with a tentative D call TRBD1 (6 bases). The J call may be faulty, since TRBJ2-7 better matches the DNA end. Germline V gene data show CDR1 as MDHEN and CDR2 as SYDVKM. The CDR3 is 12 amino acids. The CDR3 DNA follows: TGTGCCAGCTCGACAGGCCCCTACGAGCAGTACTTC. Translation: CASSTGPYEQYF.

The V call is TRBV25-1, the J call TRBJ2-1; 7 bases are a match to TRBD2. In germline, CDR1 is MGHDK, CDR2 SYGVNS. Trimming cost V 4 bases and J 3 bases; bases outside gene matches: 6. This CDR3 region has 15 residues. The CDR3 DNA is TGTGCCAGCAGTGCTGAGCGGGGCTACTACAATGAGCAGTTCTTC. It is translated as CASSAERGYYNEQFF.

This clone has a single count. The V gene is TRBV5-4, the J gene TRBJ2-7; maybe TRBD2 (6 bases). Trimming removed 0 bases at V and 6 bases at J, with 16 bases between. Germline assignment: CDR1 SGHNT and CDR2 YYREEE (reference sequence). The CDR3 extends over 15 amino acids. The CDR3 DNA is TGTGCCAGCAGCTTGGTGTCACGGAGGGTAACCGAGCAGTACTTC. It is translated as CASSLVSRRVTEQYF.

The V gene is TRBV4-3, the J gene TRBJ1-1; D gene ambiguous. The CDR3 has 15 amino acids. V lost 1 base, J lost 0 bases, and 9 bases lay in between. The V gene's germline CDR1 is LGHNA and CDR2 YSLEER. CDR3 residues: CASSQVEDMNTEAFF. In nucleotides, the CDR3 is TGCGCCAGCAGCCAAGTTGAGGATATGAACACTGAAGCTTTCTTT.

The genes are TRBV9 and TRBJ2-7; D is perhaps TRBD1 (7 bases). CDR1 and CDR2 from the germline V gene are SGDLS and YYNGEE. This CDR3 spans 16 amino acids. Deletions cut 0 bases from V and 0 bases from J, with 13 bases between. This CDR3 reads CASSVVEGASSYEQYF. In DNA, the CDR3 is TGTGCCAGCAGCGTAGTGGAGGGGGCCAGCTCCTACGAGCAGTACTTC.

The CDR3 region has the DNA TGTGCCAGCTCACCCCGGACAGGACAGGAGCCCCAGCATTTT. Its translation is CASSPRTGQEPQHF. The J gene is TRBJ1-5, the V gene TRBV18; 7 nucleotides align to TRBD1. Germline loops: CDR1 KGHSH, CDR2 LQKENI. The ends lost 3 bases at V and 8 bases at J; junction bases unmatched: 7. The CDR3 sequence is 14 residues long.

The rearrangement links TRBV5-4 to TRBJ2-1; 10 bases match TRBD2. Germline CDR1 and CDR2: SGHNT and YYREEE (reference sequence). V shed 0 bases and J 13 bases; nucleotides not matched to a gene: 4. This CDR3 spans 13 amino acids. The CDR3: CASSLETSGAQFF. The CDR3 DNA follows: TGTGCCAGCAGCTTGGAAACTAGCGGGGCCCAGTTCTTC.

The V call is TRBV28, the J call TRBJ2-5, with 7 positions matching TRBD1. Germline V gene data show CDR1 as MDHEN and CDR2 as SYDVKM. CDR3 length equals 13 residues. Trimming cost V 10 bases and J 1 base; bases outside gene matches: 6. The CDR3 loop reads CATTRQGQETQYF. For the CDR3, the DNA is TGTGCCACCACGAGACAGGGCCAAGAGACCCAGTACTTC.

The genes are TRBV6-1 and TRBJ1-4, with a weak D call TRBD1 (6 bases). CDR3 size: 12 residues. Germline V gene sequence: CDR1 MNHNS, CDR2 SASEGT. CDR3 bases: TGTGGGACGGACAGTGGGGCTGAAAAACTGTTTTTT. Its protein product is CGTDSGAEKLFF.

The genes are TRBV7-2 and TRBJ1-1, with D perhaps TRBD1 (5 bases). The CDR3 covers 14 residues. The V end was cut by 3 bases, the J end by 8 bases, with 16 bases between. The germline V gene has CDR1 SGHTA and CDR2 FQGNSA. DNA for the CDR3: TGTGCCAGCAGCTTGCGGAGGGACCAACGAGAAGCTTTCTTT. Its protein is CASSLRRDQREAFF.

The chain joins TRBV11-2 to TRBJ1-6; possible D gene TRBD1, 5 bases. CDR3 length equals 14 residues. Germline loops: CDR1 SGHAT, CDR2 FQNNGV. The ends were cut back, 2 bases at V and 19 bases at J, with 21 bases in the middle. The CDR3 sequence: CASSLWGLLGTVHF. CDR3 DNA: TGTGCCAGCAGCTTATGGGGACTTCTCGGGACGGTACACTTT.